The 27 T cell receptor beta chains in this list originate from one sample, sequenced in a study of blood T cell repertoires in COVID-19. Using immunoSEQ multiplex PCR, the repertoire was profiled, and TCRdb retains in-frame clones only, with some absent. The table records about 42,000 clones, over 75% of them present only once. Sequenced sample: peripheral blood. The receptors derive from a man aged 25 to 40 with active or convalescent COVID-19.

CDR3 DNA: TGTGCCAGCAGTGCCCCAGGGGGCAGTGGGGGGTATGGCTACACCTTC. It translates to CASSAPGGSGGYGYTF. The chain is built from TRBV27 and TRBJ1-2, with 8 nucleotides matching TRBD1. With 5 bases clipped from V and 5 bases from J, the junction kept 13 bases outside the gene matches. There are 16 residues in the CDR3. CDR1 is MNHEY, CDR2 SMNVEV, per germline (reference sequence).

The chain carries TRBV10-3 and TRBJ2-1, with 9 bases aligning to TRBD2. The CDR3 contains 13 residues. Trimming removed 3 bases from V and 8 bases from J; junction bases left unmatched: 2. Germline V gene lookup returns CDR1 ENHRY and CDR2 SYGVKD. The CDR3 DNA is TGTGCCATCAGTGAAAGGACTAGCGATGAGCAGTTCTTC. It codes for CAISERTSDEQFF.

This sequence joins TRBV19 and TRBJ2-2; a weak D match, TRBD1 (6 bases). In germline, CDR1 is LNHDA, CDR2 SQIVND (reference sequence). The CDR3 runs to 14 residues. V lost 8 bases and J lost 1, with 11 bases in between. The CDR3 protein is CASRLTGNTGELFF. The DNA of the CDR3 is TGTGCCAGTCGCTTGACAGGGAACACCGGGGAGCTGTTTTTT.

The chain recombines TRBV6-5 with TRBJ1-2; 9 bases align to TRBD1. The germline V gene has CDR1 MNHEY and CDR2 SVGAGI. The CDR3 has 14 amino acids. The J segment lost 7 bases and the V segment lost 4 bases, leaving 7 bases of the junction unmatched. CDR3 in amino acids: CASSLDRGGGGYTF. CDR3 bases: TGTGCCAGCAGTTTGGACAGGGGCGGTGGTGGCTACACCTTC.

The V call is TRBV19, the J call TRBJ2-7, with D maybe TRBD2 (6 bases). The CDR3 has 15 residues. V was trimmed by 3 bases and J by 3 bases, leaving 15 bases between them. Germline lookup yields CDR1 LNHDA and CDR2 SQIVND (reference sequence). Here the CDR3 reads CASSMGRGNIYEQYF. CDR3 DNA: TGTGCCAGTAGTATGGGTCGGGGGAATATCTACGAGCAGTACTTC.

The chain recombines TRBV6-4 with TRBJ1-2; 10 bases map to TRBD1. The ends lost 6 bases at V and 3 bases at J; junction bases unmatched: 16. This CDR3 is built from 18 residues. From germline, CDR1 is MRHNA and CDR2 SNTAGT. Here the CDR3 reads CASRLSVFRDRGHYGYTF. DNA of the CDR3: TGTGCCAGCAGGTTATCCGTCTTCCGGGACAGGGGTCACTATGGCTACACCTTC.

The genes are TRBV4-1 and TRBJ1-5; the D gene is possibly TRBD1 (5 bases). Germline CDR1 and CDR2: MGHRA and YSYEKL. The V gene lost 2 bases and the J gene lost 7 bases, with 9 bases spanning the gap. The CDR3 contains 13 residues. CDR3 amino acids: CASSQQGLQPQHF. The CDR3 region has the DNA TGCGCCAGCAGCCAACAGGGTTTGCAGCCCCAGCATTTT.

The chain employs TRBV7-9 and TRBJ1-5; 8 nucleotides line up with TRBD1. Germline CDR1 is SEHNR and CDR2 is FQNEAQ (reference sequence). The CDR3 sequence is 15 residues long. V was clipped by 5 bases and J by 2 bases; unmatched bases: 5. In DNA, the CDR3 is TGTGCCAGCAGCGACAGGGGAGGAGGCAATCAGCCCCAGCATTTT. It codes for CASSDRGGGNQPQHF. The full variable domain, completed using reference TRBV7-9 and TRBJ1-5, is DTGVSQNPRHKITKRGQNVTFRCDPISEHNRLYWYRQTLGQGPEFLTYFQNEAQLEKSRLLSDRFSAERPKGSFSTLEIQRTEQGDSAMYLCASSDRGGGNQPQHFGDGTRLSIL.

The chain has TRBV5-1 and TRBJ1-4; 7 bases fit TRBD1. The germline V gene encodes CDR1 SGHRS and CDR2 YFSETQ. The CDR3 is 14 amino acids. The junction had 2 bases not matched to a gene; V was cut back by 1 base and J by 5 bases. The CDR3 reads CASSLPGGNEKLFF. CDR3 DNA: TGCGCCAGCAGCTTGCCAGGGGGGAATGAAAAACTGTTTTTT.

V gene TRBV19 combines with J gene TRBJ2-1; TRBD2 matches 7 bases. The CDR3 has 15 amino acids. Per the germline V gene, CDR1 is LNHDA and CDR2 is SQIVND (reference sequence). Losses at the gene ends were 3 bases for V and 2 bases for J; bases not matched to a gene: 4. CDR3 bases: TGTGCCAGTAGTATTGGCCTAGCGGCCTACAATGAGCAGTTCTTC. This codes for CASSIGLAAYNEQFF.

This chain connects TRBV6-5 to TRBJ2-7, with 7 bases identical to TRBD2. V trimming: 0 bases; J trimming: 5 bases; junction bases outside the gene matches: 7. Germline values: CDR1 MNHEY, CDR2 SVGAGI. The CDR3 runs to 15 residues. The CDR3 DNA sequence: TGTGCCAGCAGTTACTCCGGGGGGAGGGTCAACGAGCAGTACTTC. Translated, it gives CASSYSGGRVNEQYF.

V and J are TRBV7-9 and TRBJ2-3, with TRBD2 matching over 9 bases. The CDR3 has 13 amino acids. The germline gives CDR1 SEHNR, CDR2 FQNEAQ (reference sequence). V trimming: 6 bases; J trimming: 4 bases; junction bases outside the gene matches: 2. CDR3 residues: CASRWTSADTQYF. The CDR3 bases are TGTGCCAGCAGATGGACTAGCGCAGATACGCAGTATTTT.

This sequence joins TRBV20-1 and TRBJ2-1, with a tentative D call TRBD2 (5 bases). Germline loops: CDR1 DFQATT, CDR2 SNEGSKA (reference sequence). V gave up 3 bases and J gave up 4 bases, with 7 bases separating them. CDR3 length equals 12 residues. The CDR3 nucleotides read TGCAGTGCTAGTCGGAGGTACAATGAGCAGTTCTTC. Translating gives CSASRRYNEQFF.

CDR3: CAISELMGRYTEAFF. Written as DNA, the CDR3 is TGTGCCATCAGTGAGTTAATGGGGAGGTACACTGAAGCTTTCTTT. The J gene is TRBJ1-1, the V gene TRBV10-3; D is undetermined. Germline assignment: CDR1 ENHRY and CDR2 SYGVKD. V was pared by 1 base and J by 3 bases, with 12 bases between. There are 15 residues in the CDR3.

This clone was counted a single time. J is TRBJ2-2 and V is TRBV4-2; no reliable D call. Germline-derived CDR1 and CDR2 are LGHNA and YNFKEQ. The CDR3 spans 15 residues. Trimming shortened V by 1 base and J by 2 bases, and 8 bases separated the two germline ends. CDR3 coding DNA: TGTGCCAGCAGCCAAGCACGGGTTAACACCGGGGAGCTGTTTTTT. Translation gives CASSQARVNTGELFF.

CDR3 in DNA: TGTGCCAGCAGGAATACAGGGGTGAGTGAGCAGTTCTTC. Translated, it gives CASRNTGVSEQFF. The rearrangement joins TRBV12-3 or TRBV12-4 to TRBJ2-1, with TRBD1 identical over 7 bases. Germline trimming cut 6 bases from V and 9 bases from J; bases unmatched to any gene: 8. The CDR3 has 13 amino acids.

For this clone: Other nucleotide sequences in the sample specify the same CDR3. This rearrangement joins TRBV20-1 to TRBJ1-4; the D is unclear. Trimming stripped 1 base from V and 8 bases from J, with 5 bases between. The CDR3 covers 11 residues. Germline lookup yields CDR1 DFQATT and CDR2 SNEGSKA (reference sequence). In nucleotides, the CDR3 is TGCAGTGCTAGAGGAGGGGAAAAACTGTTTTTT. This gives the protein CSARGGEKLFF.

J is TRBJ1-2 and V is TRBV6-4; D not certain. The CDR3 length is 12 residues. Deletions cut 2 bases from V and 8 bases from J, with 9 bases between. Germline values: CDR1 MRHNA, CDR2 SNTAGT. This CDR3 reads CASSDPGKGYTF. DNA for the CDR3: TGTGCCAGCAGTGACCCGGGGAAAGGCTACACCTTC.

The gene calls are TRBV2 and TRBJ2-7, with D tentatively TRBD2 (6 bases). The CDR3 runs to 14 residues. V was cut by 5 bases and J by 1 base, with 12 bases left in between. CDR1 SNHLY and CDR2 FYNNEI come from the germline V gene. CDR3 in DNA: TGTGCCAGCAGTCGGGCCGGGAGATCCTACGAGCAGTACGTC. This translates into CASSRAGRSYEQYV.

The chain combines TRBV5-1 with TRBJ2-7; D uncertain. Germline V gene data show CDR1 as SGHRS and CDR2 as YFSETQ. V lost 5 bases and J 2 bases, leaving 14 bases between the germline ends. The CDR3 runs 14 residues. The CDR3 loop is CASSLGDRTYEQYF. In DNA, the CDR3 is TGCGCCAGCAGTCTAGGTGATAGGACCTACGAGCAGTACTTC. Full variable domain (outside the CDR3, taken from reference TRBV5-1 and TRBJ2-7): KAGVTQTPRYLIKTRGQQVTLSCSPISGHRSVSWYQQTPGQGLQFLFEYFSETQRNKGNFPGRFSGRQFSNSRSEMNVSTLELGDSALYLCASSLGDRTYEQYFGPGTRLTVT.

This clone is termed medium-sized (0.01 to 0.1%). The CDR3: CASSYGSGGEQYF. DNA of the CDR3: TGTGCCAGCAGTTACGGTTCCGGGGGCGAGCAGTACTTC. This chain joins TRBV6-5 and TRBJ2-7; TRBD2 might be the D (6 bases). This CDR3 spans 13 amino acids. Looked up from germline, CDR1 is MNHEY and CDR2 is SVGAGI. V lost 2 bases and J 6 bases, leaving 11 bases between the germline ends.

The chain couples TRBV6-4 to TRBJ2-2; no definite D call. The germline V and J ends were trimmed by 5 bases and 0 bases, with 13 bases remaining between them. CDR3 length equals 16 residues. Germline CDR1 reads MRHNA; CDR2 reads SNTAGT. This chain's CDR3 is CASSPKADSNTGELFF. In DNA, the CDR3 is TGTGCCAGCAGTCCCAAGGCGGATTCGAACACCGGGGAGCTGTTTTTT.

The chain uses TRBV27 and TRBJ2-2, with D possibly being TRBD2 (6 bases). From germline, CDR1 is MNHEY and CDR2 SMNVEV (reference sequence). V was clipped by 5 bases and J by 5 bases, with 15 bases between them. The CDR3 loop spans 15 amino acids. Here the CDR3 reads CASSPYGGGTGELFF. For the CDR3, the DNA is TGTGCCAGCAGTCCCTACGGGGGTGGGACCGGGGAGCTGTTTTTT.

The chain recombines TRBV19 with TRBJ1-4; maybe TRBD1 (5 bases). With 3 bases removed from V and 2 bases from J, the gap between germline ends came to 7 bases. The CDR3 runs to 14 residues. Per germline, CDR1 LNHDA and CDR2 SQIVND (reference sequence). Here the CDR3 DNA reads TGTGCCAGTAGTATCGGGGGGACTAATGAAAAACTGTTTTTT. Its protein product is CASSIGGTNEKLFF.

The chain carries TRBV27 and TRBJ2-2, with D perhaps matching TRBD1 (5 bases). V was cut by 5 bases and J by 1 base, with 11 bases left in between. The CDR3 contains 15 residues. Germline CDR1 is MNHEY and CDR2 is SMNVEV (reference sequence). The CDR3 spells CASSLGVVNTGELFF. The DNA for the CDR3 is TGTGCCAGCAGTCTAGGGGTCGTGAACACCGGGGAGCTGTTTTTT.

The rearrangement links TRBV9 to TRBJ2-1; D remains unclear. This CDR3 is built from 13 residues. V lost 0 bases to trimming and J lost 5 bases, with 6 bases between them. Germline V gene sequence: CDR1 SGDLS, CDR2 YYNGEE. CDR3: CASSVATDNEQFF. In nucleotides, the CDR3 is TGTGCCAGCAGCGTAGCTACTGACAATGAGCAGTTCTTC.

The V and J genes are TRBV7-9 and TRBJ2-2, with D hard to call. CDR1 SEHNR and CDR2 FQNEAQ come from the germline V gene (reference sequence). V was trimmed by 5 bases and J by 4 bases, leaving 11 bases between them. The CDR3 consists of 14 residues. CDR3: CASSVQVTTGELFF. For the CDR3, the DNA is TGTGCCAGCAGCGTCCAGGTGACCACCGGGGAGCTGTTTTTT.